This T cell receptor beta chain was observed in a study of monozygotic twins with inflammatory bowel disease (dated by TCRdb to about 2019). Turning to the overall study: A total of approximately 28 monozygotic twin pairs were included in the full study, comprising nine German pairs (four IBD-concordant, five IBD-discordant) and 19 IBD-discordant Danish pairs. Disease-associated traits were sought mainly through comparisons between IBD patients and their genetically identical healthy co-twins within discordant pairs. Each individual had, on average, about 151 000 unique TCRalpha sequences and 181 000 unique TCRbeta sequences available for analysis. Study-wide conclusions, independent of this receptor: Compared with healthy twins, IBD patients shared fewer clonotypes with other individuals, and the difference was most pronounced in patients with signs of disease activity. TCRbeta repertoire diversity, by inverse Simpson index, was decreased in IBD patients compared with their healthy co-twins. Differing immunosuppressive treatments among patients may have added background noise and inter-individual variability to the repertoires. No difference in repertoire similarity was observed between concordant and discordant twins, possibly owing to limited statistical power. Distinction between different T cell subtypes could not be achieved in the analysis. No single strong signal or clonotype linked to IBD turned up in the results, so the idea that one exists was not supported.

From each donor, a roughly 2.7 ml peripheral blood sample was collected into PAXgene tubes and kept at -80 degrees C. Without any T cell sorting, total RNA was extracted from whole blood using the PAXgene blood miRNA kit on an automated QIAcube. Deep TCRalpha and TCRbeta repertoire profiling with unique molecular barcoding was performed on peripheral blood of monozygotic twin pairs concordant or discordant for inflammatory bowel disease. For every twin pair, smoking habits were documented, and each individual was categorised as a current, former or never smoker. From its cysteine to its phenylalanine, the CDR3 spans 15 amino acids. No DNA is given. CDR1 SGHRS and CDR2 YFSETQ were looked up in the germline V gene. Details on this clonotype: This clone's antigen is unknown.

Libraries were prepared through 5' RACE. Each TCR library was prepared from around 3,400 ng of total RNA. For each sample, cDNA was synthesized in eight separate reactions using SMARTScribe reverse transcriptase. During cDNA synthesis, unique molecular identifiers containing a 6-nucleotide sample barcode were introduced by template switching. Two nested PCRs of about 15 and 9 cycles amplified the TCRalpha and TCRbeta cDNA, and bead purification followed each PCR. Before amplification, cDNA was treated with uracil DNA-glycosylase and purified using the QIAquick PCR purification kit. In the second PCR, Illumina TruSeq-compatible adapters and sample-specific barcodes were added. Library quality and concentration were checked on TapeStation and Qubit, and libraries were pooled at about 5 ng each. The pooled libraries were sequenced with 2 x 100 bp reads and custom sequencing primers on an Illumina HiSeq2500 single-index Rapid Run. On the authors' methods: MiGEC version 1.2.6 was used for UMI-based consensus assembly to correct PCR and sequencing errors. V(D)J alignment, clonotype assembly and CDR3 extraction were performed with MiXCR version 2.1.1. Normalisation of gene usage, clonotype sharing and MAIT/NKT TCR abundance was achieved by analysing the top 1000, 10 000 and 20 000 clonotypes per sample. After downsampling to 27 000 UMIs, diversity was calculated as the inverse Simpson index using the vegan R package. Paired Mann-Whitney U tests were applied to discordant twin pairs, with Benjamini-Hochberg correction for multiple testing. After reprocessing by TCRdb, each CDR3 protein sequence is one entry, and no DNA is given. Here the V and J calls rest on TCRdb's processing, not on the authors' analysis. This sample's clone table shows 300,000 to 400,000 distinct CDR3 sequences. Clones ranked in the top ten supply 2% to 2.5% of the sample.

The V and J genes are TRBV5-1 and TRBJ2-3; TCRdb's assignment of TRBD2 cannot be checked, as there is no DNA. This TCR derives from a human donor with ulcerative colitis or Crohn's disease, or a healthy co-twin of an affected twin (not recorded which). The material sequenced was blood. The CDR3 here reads CASRELAVRTDTQYF.